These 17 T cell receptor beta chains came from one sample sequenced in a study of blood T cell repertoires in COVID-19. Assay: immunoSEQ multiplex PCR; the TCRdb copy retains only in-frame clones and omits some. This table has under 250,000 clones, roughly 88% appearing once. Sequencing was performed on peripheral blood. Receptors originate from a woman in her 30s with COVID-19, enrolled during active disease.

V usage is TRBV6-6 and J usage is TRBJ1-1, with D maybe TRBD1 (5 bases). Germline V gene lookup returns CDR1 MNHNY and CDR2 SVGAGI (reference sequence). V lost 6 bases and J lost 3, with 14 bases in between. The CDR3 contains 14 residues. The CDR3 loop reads CASRFRGGDTEAFF. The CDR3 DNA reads TGTGCCAGCAGGTTCCGGGGCGGGGACACTGAAGCTTTCTTT.

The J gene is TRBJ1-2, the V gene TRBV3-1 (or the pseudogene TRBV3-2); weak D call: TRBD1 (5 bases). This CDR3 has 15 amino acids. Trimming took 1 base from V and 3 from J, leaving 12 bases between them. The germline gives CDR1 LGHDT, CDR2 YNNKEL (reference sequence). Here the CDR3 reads CASSQVGGGDYGYTF. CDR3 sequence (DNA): TGTGCCAGCAGCCAAGTCGGGGGAGGGGACTATGGCTACACCTTC.

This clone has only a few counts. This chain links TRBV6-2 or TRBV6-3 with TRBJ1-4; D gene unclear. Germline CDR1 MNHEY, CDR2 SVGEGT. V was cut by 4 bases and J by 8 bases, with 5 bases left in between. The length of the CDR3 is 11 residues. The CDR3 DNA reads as TGTGCCAGCAGTTTCGAGGAAAAACTGTTTTTT. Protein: CASSFEEKLFF.

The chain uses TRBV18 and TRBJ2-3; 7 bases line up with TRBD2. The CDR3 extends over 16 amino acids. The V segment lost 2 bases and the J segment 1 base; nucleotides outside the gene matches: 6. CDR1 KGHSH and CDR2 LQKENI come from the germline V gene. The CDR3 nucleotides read TGTGCCAGCTCACCATTACTAGCGAGTCGCACAGATACGCAGTATTTT. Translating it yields CASSPLLASRTDTQYF.

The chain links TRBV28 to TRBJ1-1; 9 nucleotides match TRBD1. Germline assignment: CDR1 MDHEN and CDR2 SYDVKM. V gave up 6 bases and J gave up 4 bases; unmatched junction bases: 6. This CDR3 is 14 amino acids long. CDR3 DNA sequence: TGTGCCAGCAGGGGTGGACAGGGGAGCACTGAAGCTTTCTTT. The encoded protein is CASRGGQGSTEAFF.

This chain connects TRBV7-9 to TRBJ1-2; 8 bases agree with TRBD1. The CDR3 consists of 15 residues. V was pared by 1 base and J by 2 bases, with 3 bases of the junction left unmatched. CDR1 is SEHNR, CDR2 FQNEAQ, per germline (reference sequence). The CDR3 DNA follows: TGTGCCAGCAGCTTAGGGACAGGGAAGAACTATGGCTACACCTTC. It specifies CASSLGTGKNYGYTF.

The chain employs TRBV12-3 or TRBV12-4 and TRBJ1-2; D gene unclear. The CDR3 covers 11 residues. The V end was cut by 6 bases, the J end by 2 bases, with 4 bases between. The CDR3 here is CASSQNYGYTF. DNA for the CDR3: TGTGCCAGCAGCCAAAACTATGGCTACACCTTC.

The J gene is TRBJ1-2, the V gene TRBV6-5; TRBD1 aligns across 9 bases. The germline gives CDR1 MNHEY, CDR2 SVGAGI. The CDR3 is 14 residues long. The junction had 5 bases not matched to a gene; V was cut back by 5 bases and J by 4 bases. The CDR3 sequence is CASSPGDRAYGYTF. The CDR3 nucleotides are TGTGCCAGCAGTCCGGGGGACAGGGCCTATGGCTACACCTTC.

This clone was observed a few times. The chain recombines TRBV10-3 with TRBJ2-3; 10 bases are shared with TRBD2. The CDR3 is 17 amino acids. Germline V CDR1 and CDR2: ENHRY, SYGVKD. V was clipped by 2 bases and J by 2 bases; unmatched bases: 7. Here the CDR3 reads CAISEVASGGTTDTQYF. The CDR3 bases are TGTGCCATCAGTGAGGTCGCTAGCGGGGGTACCACAGATACGCAGTATTTT.

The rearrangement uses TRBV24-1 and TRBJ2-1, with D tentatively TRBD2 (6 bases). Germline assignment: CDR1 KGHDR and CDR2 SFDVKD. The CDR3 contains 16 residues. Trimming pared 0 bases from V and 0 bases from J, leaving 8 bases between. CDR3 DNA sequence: TGTGCCACCAGTGATTTGGGCGGGGCCTCCTACAATGAGCAGTTCTTC. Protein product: CATSDLGGASYNEQFF.

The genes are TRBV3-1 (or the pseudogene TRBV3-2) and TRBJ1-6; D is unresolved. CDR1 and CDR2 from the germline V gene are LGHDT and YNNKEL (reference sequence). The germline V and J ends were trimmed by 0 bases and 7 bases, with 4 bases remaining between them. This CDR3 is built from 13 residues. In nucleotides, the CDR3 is TGTGCCAGCAGCCAAGATCTGAATTCACCCCTCCACTTT. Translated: CASSQDLNSPLHF.

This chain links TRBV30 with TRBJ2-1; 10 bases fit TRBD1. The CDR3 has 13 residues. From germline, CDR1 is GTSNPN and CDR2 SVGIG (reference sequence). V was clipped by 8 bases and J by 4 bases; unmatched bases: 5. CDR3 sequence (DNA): TGTGCCCGATCGGGACAGGGGTACAATGAGCAGTTCTTC. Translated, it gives CARSGQGYNEQFF.

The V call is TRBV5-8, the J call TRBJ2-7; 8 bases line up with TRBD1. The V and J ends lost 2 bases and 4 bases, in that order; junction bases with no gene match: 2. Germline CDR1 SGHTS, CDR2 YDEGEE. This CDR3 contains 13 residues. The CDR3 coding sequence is TGTGCCAGCAGCTTCCAGGGGGCGTACGAGCAGTACTTC. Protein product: CASSFQGAYEQYF.

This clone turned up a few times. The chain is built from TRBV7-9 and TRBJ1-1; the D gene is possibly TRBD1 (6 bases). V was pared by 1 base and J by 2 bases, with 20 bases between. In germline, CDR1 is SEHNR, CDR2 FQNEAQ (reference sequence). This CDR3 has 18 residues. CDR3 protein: CASSLEGGGQAPNTEAFF. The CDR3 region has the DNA TGTGCCAGCAGCTTAGAGGGGGGGGGTCAGGCCCCTAACACTGAAGCTTTCTTT.

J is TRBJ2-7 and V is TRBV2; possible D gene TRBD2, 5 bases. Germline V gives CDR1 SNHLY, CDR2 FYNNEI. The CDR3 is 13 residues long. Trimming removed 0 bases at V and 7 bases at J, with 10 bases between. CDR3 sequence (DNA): TGTGCCAGCAGTGAAGCGCTAGAGCGGGAGCAGTACGTC. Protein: CASSEALEREQYV.

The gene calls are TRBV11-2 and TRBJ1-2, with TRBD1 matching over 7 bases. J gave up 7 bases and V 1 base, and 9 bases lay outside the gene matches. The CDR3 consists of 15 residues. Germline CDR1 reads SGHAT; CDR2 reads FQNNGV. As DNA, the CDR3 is TGTGCCAGCAGCTTAGTGTCGACAGGGTCGGCTGGCTACACCTTC. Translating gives CASSLVSTGSAGYTF.

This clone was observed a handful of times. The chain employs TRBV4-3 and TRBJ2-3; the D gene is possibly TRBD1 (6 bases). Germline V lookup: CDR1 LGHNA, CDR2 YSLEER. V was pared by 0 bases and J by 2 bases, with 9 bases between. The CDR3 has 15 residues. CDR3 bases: TGCGCCAGCAGCCAAGAAAACAGGGCCACAGATACGCAGTATTTT. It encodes CASSQENRATDTQYF.